A selection of T cell receptor beta chains follows, all from one sample in a study of blood T cell repertoires in COVID-19. Method: immunoSEQ multiplex PCR; TCRdb's copy keeps in-frame clones and lacks some. Among under 300,000 clones, roughly nine tenths were seen once, and the ten largest hold more than 1%. Sequenced material: PBMCs or T cells enriched from blood (not recorded which). The receptors here all came from a human donor in a cohort exposed to, infected with or recovered from COVID-19 (not recorded which). The donor label of this sample is uncertain. CDR3s include the opening cysteine and the closing phenylalanine or tryptophan. The order of the fields is clone size, D gene, V gene, J gene, CDR3 protein, CDR3 DNA. A D gene is named only where the DNA matches it firmly. A clone size is listed for some rows: how often the clone was seen (once, few, many), or a class if it is expanded.

abundance: .
d_gene: TRBD1
v_gene: TRBV11-2
j_gene: TRBJ1-2
CDR3aa: CASSLQAGGNYGYTF
CDR3nt: TGTGCCAGCAGCTTACAAGCAGGGGGTAACTATGGCTACACCTTC

abundance: .
d_gene: .
v_gene: TRBV6-5
j_gene: TRBJ1-4
CDR3aa: CASSPTGATNEKLFF
CDR3nt: TGTGCCAGCAGTCCTACAGGCGCAACTAATGAAAAACTGTTTTTT

abundance: .
d_gene: TRBD2
v_gene: TRBV30
j_gene: TRBJ2-5
CDR3aa: CAWSVRGAGVSQATQYF
CDR3nt: TGTGCCTGGAGTGTGAGGGGAGCGGGGGTTAGTCAAGCGACCCAGTACTTC

abundance: .
d_gene: TRBD1
v_gene: TRBV9
j_gene: TRBJ2-7
CDR3aa: CASSVTGGGHEQYF
CDR3nt: TGTGCCAGCAGCGTCACAGGGGGCGGCCACGAGCAGTACTTC

abundance: .
d_gene: .
v_gene: TRBV5-4
j_gene: TRBJ1-1
CDR3aa: CASSFGIENTEAFF
CDR3nt: TGTGCCAGCAGCTTCGGGATCGAGAACACTGAAGCTTTCTTT

abundance: .
d_gene: TRBD1
v_gene: TRBV9
j_gene: TRBJ1-4
CDR3aa: CASSVDGQGREKLFF
CDR3nt: TGTGCCAGCAGCGTAGATGGACAGGGACGTGAAAAACTGTTTTTT

abundance: .
d_gene: .
v_gene: TRBV6-5
j_gene: TRBJ1-1
CDR3aa: CASSPLSRRTEAFF
CDR3nt: TGTGCCAGCAGTCCACTGTCTAGGAGAACTGAAGCTTTCTTT

abundance: .
d_gene: .
v_gene: TRBV12-5
j_gene: TRBJ1-2
CDR3aa: CASGLPGGKGYGYTF
CDR3nt: TGTGCTAGTGGTCTCCCTGGGGGGAAGGGCTATGGCTACACCTTC

abundance: .
d_gene: .
v_gene: TRBV5-1
j_gene: TRBJ1-1
CDR3aa: CASTESGLNTEAFF
CDR3nt: TGCGCCAGCACGGAAAGCGGATTGAACACTGAAGCTTTCTTT

abundance: .
d_gene: .
v_gene: TRBV7-8
j_gene: TRBJ2-3
CDR3aa: CASSLGVPTSTDTQYF
CDR3nt: TGTGCCAGCAGCTTAGGCGTACCTACTAGCACAGATACGCAGTATTTT

abundance: .
d_gene: .
v_gene: TRBV18
j_gene: TRBJ1-2
CDR3aa: CASSLPGQRVSGYTF
CDR3nt: TGTGCCAGCTCACTCCCTGGACAGAGGGTTAGCGGCTACACCTTC

abundance: .
d_gene: .
v_gene: TRBV9
j_gene: TRBJ2-3
CDR3aa: CASSEVSSGGTQYF
CDR3nt: TGTGCCAGCAGCGAGGTTTCGAGCGGCGGTACGCAGTATTTT

abundance: .
d_gene: .
v_gene: TRBV11-2
j_gene: TRBJ2-3
CDR3aa: CASSLGSGYTDTQYF
CDR3nt: TGTGCCAGCAGCTTAGGGAGCGGGTACACAGATACGCAGTATTTT

abundance: .
d_gene: TRBD1
v_gene: TRBV27
j_gene: TRBJ1-2
CDR3aa: CASRDRGPRGYTF
CDR3nt: TGTGCCAGCAGGGACAGGGGCCCTCGCGGCTACACCTTC

abundance: .
d_gene: .
v_gene: TRBV19
j_gene: TRBJ1-5
CDR3aa: CASALGSSNQPQHF
CDR3nt: TGTGCCAGCGCCCTAGGCAGCTCAAATCAGCCCCAGCATTTT

abundance: once
d_gene: .
v_gene: TRBV6-2/TRBV6-3
j_gene: TRBJ2-7
CDR3aa: CASSYGQISYEQYF
CDR3nt: TGTGCCAGCAGTTACGGACAGATCTCCTACGAGCAGTACTTC

abundance: .
d_gene: TRBD2
v_gene: TRBV19
j_gene: TRBJ2-2
CDR3aa: CASTTPEPSGGFVGELFF
CDR3nt: TGTGCCAGTACCACCCCAGAGCCTAGCGGGGGGTTCGTCGGGGAGCTGTTTTTT

abundance: .
d_gene: TRBD1
v_gene: TRBV19
j_gene: TRBJ2-7
CDR3aa: CASSISWDRRAYEQYF
CDR3nt: TGTGCCAGTAGTATAAGTTGGGACAGAAGAGCGTACGAGCAGTACTTC

abundance: .
d_gene: TRBD2
v_gene: TRBV2
j_gene: TRBJ2-3
CDR3aa: CASLAGGESDTQYF
CDR3nt: TGTGCCAGCCTAGCGGGGGGAGAGTCAGATACGCAGTATTTT

abundance: .
d_gene: TRBD1
v_gene: TRBV28
j_gene: TRBJ1-1
CDR3aa: CASRPRPGQVYTEAFF
CDR3nt: TGTGCCAGCAGGCCACGACCCGGACAGGTATACACTGAAGCTTTCTTT

abundance: .
d_gene: .
v_gene: TRBV19
j_gene: TRBJ1-2
CDR3aa: CASSIGDYGYTF
CDR3nt: TGTGCCAGTAGTATTGGAGACTATGGCTACACCTTC

abundance: .
d_gene: TRBD1
v_gene: TRBV5-1
j_gene: TRBJ1-1
CDR3aa: CASSSQGRFTEAFF
CDR3nt: TGCGCCAGCAGCTCACAGGGGCGGTTCACTGAAGCTTTCTTT

abundance: .
d_gene: TRBD1
v_gene: TRBV30
j_gene: TRBJ1-1
CDR3aa: CAWIRSDRGAGNTEAFF
CDR3nt: TGTGCCTGGATCCGGTCGGACAGGGGAGCGGGTAACACTGAAGCTTTCTTT

abundance: .
d_gene: .
v_gene: TRBV6-5
j_gene: TRBJ2-3
CDR3aa: CASSYRIRDTQYF
CDR3nt: TGTGCCAGCAGTTACCGTATACGGGATACGCAGTATTTT

abundance: once
d_gene: .
v_gene: TRBV19
j_gene: TRBJ2-7
CDR3aa: CASSMVQGDYEQYF
CDR3nt: TGTGCCAGTAGTATGGTACAGGGAGACTACGAGCAGTACTTC

abundance: .
d_gene: TRBD2
v_gene: TRBV3-1/TRBV3-2
j_gene: TRBJ2-3
CDR3aa: CASSRGRGDSTF
CDR3nt: TGTGCCAGCAGCCGGGGGCGGGGGGATTCTACTTTT

abundance: .
d_gene: TRBD1
v_gene: TRBV19
j_gene: TRBJ1-2
CDR3aa: CASRDRQLIHYGYTF
CDR3nt: TGTGCCAGTAGGGACAGGCAGTTAATTCACTATGGCTACACCTTC

abundance: .
d_gene: TRBD1
v_gene: TRBV7-3
j_gene: TRBJ2-2
CDR3aa: CASSLQQGSVLFF
CDR3nt: TGTGCCAGCAGCTTACAACAGGGGTCGGTGCTGTTTTTT

abundance: .
d_gene: TRBD2
v_gene: TRBV7-9
j_gene: TRBJ2-3
CDR3aa: CASSLAGSSGGFADTQYF
CDR3nt: TGTGCCAGCAGCTTAGCCGGAAGTAGCGGGGGGTTCGCAGATACGCAGTATTTT

abundance: .
d_gene: TRBD1
v_gene: TRBV10-3
j_gene: TRBJ2-7
CDR3aa: CAISVLPGQGAYEQYF
CDR3nt: TGTGCCATCAGTGTGTTACCGGGACAGGGGGCTTACGAGCAGTACTTC

abundance: .
d_gene: TRBD1
v_gene: TRBV11-3
j_gene: TRBJ2-3
CDR3aa: CASSPDRYRQYF
CDR3nt: TGTGCCAGCAGCCCGGACAGGTATCGGCAGTATTTT

abundance: .
d_gene: TRBD1
v_gene: TRBV2
j_gene: TRBJ2-2
CDR3aa: CASYTGGWYTGELFF
CDR3nt: TGTGCCAGCTATACAGGGGGCTGGTACACCGGGGAGCTGTTTTTT

abundance: .
d_gene: .
v_gene: TRBV11-2
j_gene: TRBJ2-2
CDR3aa: CASRSGGPNTGELFF
CDR3nt: TGTGCCAGCCGGTCTGGCGGCCCTAACACCGGGGAGCTGTTTTTT

abundance: .
d_gene: .
v_gene: TRBV28
j_gene: TRBJ1-2
CDR3aa: CASSLGADHYGYTF
CDR3nt: TGTGCCAGCAGTTTGGGGGCAGATCACTATGGCTACACCTTC